This T cell receptor (beta chain) was retrieved from a study of regulatory T cells in long-lasting Graves disease. Arm-PCR of CDR3 regions and iRepertoire HTBI primers were the basis on which TCR beta libraries were built. TCRdb recomputed calls from the multiplex PCR reads with MiXCR, one row per CDR3 protein. Of 400,000 to 500,000 distinct CDR3 sequences listed, approximately 16% were seen once; the top ten hold about 8.2%. The sample's time point: newly diagnosed GD, antithyroid drugs for less than 3 months. From PBMCs, RNA was extracted and then used to make the TCR library. The same sample was also used in a study of T cells in Graves' hyperthyroidism and ophthalmopathy.

The source of this sequence is a woman in her thirties or forties with Graves disease. This specimen consisted of peripheral blood mononuclear cells (PBMCs), obtained at new diagnosis, from a patient treated with antithyroid drugs.

CDR3 nucleotide sequence: TGCAGCGTTGAAACGCGGTACGAGCAGTACTTC. Encoded protein: CSVETRYEQYF. V is TRBV29-1 and J is TRBJ2-5; no clear D gene. Matching the DNA end better, TRBJ2-7 makes the J call doubtful. This CDR3 comprises 11 residues. Germline V gene sequence: CDR1 SQVTM, CDR2 ANQGSEA.